The 19 T cell receptor beta chains presented below share a single source sample, sequenced in a study of cytomegalovirus exposure and HLA in healthy donors. Use of 60 Vbeta and 13 Jbeta primers characterized the PCR. Using immunoSEQ multiplex PCR, the repertoire was profiled, and TCRdb retains in-frame clones only, with some absent. The table lists under 90,000 clones, about 73% of them singletons. The sequencing input was PBMCs. These receptors all stem from a woman in her forties or fifties in good health and CMV-seropositive.

The CDR3 nucleotides are TGTGCCAGCAGTTGGCCGGGACAGGAGGACGAGCAGTACTTC. Its protein is CASSWPGQEDEQYF. J is TRBJ2-7 and V is TRBV28; 8 positions agree with TRBD1. Germline V gene lookup returns CDR1 MDHEN and CDR2 SYDVKM. V was pared by 4 bases and J by 5 bases, with 7 bases of the junction left unmatched. The CDR3 totals 14 residues.

This clone was recorded a few times. V is TRBV11-2 and J is TRBJ1-5, with D maybe TRBD1 (5 bases). V lost 4 bases and J 7 bases, leaving 20 bases between the germline ends. Germline loops: CDR1 SGHAT, CDR2 FQNNGV. CDR3 length equals 16 residues. The CDR3 loop is CASSSVQIGQGQPQHF. DNA of the CDR3: TGTGCCAGCAGCTCAGTACAAATAGGGCAGGGACAGCCCCAGCATTTT.

This rearrangement joins TRBV4-3 to TRBJ2-4; possibly TRBD2 for D (5 bases). The V gene's germline CDR1 is LGHNA and CDR2 YSLEER. The CDR3 loop spans 17 amino acids. Trimming pared 4 bases from V and 0 bases from J, leaving 16 bases between. CDR3 sequence: CASSPGFDSLAKNIQYF. CDR3 coding DNA: TGCGCCAGCAGCCCGGGGTTTGATAGCCTAGCCAAAAACATTCAGTACTTC.

J is TRBJ2-3 and V is TRBV29-1; 9 nucleotides line up with TRBD2. Per germline, CDR1 SQVTM and CDR2 ANQGSEA. The trim removed 3 bases at V and 1 base at J, leaving 2 bases unmatched. The CDR3 has 14 residues. CDR3 sequence (DNA): TGCAGCGTTGAGGCGGGGGGGGGCACAGATACGCAGTATTTT. Its translation is CSVEAGGGTDTQYF.

The rearrangement uses TRBV10-1 and TRBJ2-7, with 9 bases lining up with TRBD1. This CDR3 has 15 residues. The V gene's germline CDR1 is WNHNN and CDR2 SYGVQD (reference sequence). V was clipped by 6 bases and J by 5 bases; unmatched bases: 11. CDR3 DNA sequence: TGCGCCAGCAGCTACTGGACAGGGGATTCTGACGAGCAGTACTTC. Translating gives CASSYWTGDSDEQYF.

This rearrangement joins TRBV5-4 to TRBJ1-2; 7 bases agree with TRBD1. The V segment lost 4 bases and the J segment 8 bases; nucleotides outside the gene matches: 8. Germline V gene lookup returns CDR1 SGHNT and CDR2 YYREEE (reference sequence). The CDR3 has 13 amino acids. The CDR3 DNA sequence: TGTGCCAGCAGCGCGACAGGGCTTGTGGGCTACACCTTC. Translating gives CASSATGLVGYTF. The full variable domain, completed using reference TRBV5-4 and TRBJ1-2, is ETGVTQSPTHLIKTRGQQVTLRCSSQSGHNTVSWYQQALGQGPQFIFQYYREEENGRGNFPPRFSGLQFPNYSSELNVNALELDDSALYLCASSATGLVGYTFGSGTRLTVV.

This chain uses TRBV7-6 with TRBJ2-1, with a tentative D call TRBD2 (5 bases). This CDR3 has 16 residues. Per the germline V gene, CDR1 is SGHVS and CDR2 is FNYEAQ. The ends were cut back, 0 bases at V and 0 bases at J, with 9 bases in the middle. This chain's CDR3 is CASSLAGVSSYNEQFF. In DNA, the CDR3 is TGTGCCAGCAGCTTAGCGGGAGTGAGCTCCTACAATGAGCAGTTCTTC.

The V gene is TRBV11-2, the J gene TRBJ2-7; 11 nucleotides align to TRBD1. CDR1 is SGHAT and CDR2 is FQNNGV in the germline V gene. This CDR3 region has 15 residues. Trimming took 5 bases from V and 3 from J; bases not matched to a gene: 6. The DNA for the CDR3 is TGTGCCAGCAGCGCGACGGGACAGGGGGGCTACGAGCAGTACTTC. Translation gives CASSATGQGGYEQYF.

This clone was seen a single time. The chain combines TRBV30 with TRBJ1-2; D might be TRBD1 (6 bases). CDR3 length: 13 residues. CDR1 and CDR2 from the germline V gene are GTSNPN and SVGIG (reference sequence). Deletions cut 0 bases from V and 4 bases from J, with 9 bases between. CDR3 nucleotide sequence: TGTGCCTGGAGTGTACAACAGGGCTATGGCTACACCTTC. Amino acid sequence: CAWSVQQGYGYTF.

This chain connects TRBV5-1 to TRBJ2-3; D uncertain. CDR3 length: 16 amino acids. Germline CDR1 and CDR2: SGHRS and YFSETQ. V was shortened by 6 bases and J by 0 bases, with 17 bases between the two germline ends. This chain's CDR3 is CASTPWAHSSTDTQYF. The CDR3 DNA sequence: TGCGCCAGCACCCCGTGGGCACACAGCAGCACAGATACGCAGTATTTT.

The CDR3 sequence: CASSGQGDTGELFF. The DNA of the CDR3 is TGTGCCAGCAGCGGACAGGGCGACACCGGGGAGCTGTTTTTT. The chain combines TRBV7-2 with TRBJ2-2; 8 bases map to TRBD1. This CDR3 spans 14 amino acids. V lost 5 bases and J lost 3; bases outside the gene matches: 2. CDR1 is SGHTA and CDR2 is FQGNSA in the germline V gene.

This clone was counted only a few times. V usage is TRBV18 and J usage is TRBJ2-1; possible D gene TRBD2, 5 bases. CDR1 is KGHSH, CDR2 LQKENI, per germline. The CDR3 runs to 13 residues. The germline V and J ends were trimmed by 2 bases and 3 bases, with 5 bases remaining between them. The CDR3 nucleotides are TGTGCCAGCTCACCAGGAGGCTACAATGAGCAGTTCTTC. Its translation is CASSPGGYNEQFF.

The genes are TRBV5-4 and TRBJ1-6, with 7 positions matching TRBD1. Germline CDR1 SGHNT, CDR2 YYREEE (reference sequence). Trimming at V came to 2 bases and at J to 10 bases, leaving 3 bases not matched to a gene. This CDR3 has 13 amino acids. The CDR3 coding sequence is TGTGCCAGCAGCTTTACAGGGGAGTCACCCCTCCACTTT. The encoded protein is CASSFTGESPLHF.

This clone was found a few times. V and J are TRBV5-6 and TRBJ1-1; 8 bases agree with TRBD1. V was clipped by 1 base and J by 1 base; unmatched bases: 3. Germline assignment: CDR1 SGHDT and CDR2 YYEEEE. This CDR3 comprises 15 residues. CDR3 sequence: CASSLTGTGNTEAFF. CDR3 in DNA: TGTGCCAGCAGCTTGACGGGGACAGGGAACACTGAAGCTTTCTTT. Filled out from reference TRBV5-6 and TRBJ1-1, the complete variable domain reads DAGVTQSPTHLIKTRGQQVTLRCSPKSGHDTVSWYQQALGQGPQFIFQYYEEEERQRGNFPDRFSGHQFPNYSSELNVNALLLGDSALYLCASSLTGTGNTEAFFGQGTRLTVV.

The chain recombines TRBV19 with TRBJ2-5; D remains ambiguous. V lost 2 bases, J lost 4 bases, and 8 bases lay in between. The CDR3 contains 13 residues. Germline lookup yields CDR1 LNHDA and CDR2 SQIVND (reference sequence). The CDR3 spells CASSIPGAETQYF. The CDR3 DNA reads TGTGCCAGTAGTATACCGGGTGCAGAGACCCAGTACTTC.

The chain combines TRBV6-5 with TRBJ1-1; 10 nucleotides agree with TRBD1. Germline V gene sequence: CDR1 MNHEY, CDR2 SVGAGI. Trimming took 9 bases from V and 4 from J; bases not matched to a gene: 8. The CDR3 contains 14 residues. The DNA of the CDR3 is TGTGCCAGTGGGGCAAGGACAGGGGGCACTGAAGCTTTCTTT. It encodes CASGARTGGTEAFF.

The chain combines TRBV11-2 with TRBJ2-5; TRBD1 matches 7 bases. J gave up 5 bases and V 5 bases, and 14 bases lay outside the gene matches. Germline CDR1 reads SGHAT; CDR2 reads FQNNGV. The CDR3 loop spans 16 amino acids. The CDR3 protein is CASSLTRQGNYETQYF. Here the CDR3 DNA reads TGTGCCAGCAGCCTAACCCGACAGGGCAATTATGAGACCCAGTACTTC. The full variable domain, in which reference TRBV11-2 and TRBJ2-5 provide the parts outside the CDR3, is EAGVAQSPRYKIIEKRQSVAFWCNPISGHATLYWYQQILGQGPKLLIQFQNNGVVDDSQLPKDRFSAERLKGVDSTLKIQPAKLEDSAVYLCASSLTRQGNYETQYFGPGTRLLVL.

The chain has TRBV28 and TRBJ2-6; TRBD1 matches at 10 bases. Trimming took 3 bases from V and 0 from J; bases not matched to a gene: 2. The CDR3 totals 17 residues. Germline-derived CDR1 and CDR2 are MDHEN and SYDVKM. The CDR3 DNA sequence: TGTGCCAGCAGTTTGACAGGGGGCACCTCTGGGGCCAACGTCCTGACTTTC. Protein: CASSLTGGTSGANVLTF.

This clone has only one observation. J is TRBJ1-2 and V is TRBV6-4; D ambiguous. CDR1 and CDR2 (germline): MRHNA, SNTAGT. V gave up 2 bases and J gave up 8 bases, with 15 bases separating them. The CDR3 has 14 residues. CDR3 in DNA: TGTGCCAGCAGTGACAATTTCGGGGATGGGGGCTACACCTTC. Its translation is CASSDNFGDGGYTF.